A selection of T cell receptor beta chains follows, all from one sample in a study of T cells in Graves' hyperthyroidism and ophthalmopathy. Via MiXCR, TCRdb re-called the multiplex PCR reads, giving one row per CDR3 protein. The repertoire holds approximately 410,000 distinct CDR3 sequences, with roughly an eighth as singletons. Sequenced input: blood. These receptors all stem from a young woman with Graves' hyperthyroidism. Both conserved end residues are part of each CDR3. A D gene is named only where the DNA matches it firmly. Size is stated for part of the rows, as once, few or many counts, or as a class when the clone is expanded.

V	D	size	J	CDR3	DNA
TRBV7-8	TRBD2	many	TRBJ2-5	CASSLTTSRQETQYF	TGTGCCAGCAGCCTCACGACTAGCAGGCAAGAGACCCAGTACTTC
TRBV9	TRBD2	many	TRBJ2-3	CASSVGIAGDLWDTQYF	TGTGCCAGCAGCGTAGGGATAGCGGGAGACTTGTGGGATACGCAGTATTTT
TRBV28	.	few	TRBJ2-3	CASGRTVDTQYF	TGTGCCAGCGGAAGGACAGTGGATACGCAGTATTTT
TRBV5-5	.	.	TRBJ1-6	CASSLVDSPLHF	TGTGCCAGCAGCTTGGTGGATTCACCCCTCCACTTT
TRBV12-3/TRBV12-4	TRBD2	many	TRBJ2-3	CASSPGTSGFTQYF	TGTGCCAGCAGTCCGGGGACTAGCGGGTTCACGCAGTATTTT
TRBV30	.	many	TRBJ2-3	CAWNTGSDTQYF	TGTGCCTGGAATACAGGGTCAGATACGCAGTATTTT
TRBV27	TRBD2	many	TRBJ2-7	CASSPLAGGPRFSEQYF	TGTGCCAGCAGTCCACTAGCGGGAGGGCCGCGCTTCTCCGAGCAGTACTTC
TRBV5-4	.	many	TRBJ2-1	CASSLGRKGVNYNEQFF	TGTGCCAGCAGCTTAGGTCGGAAGGGGGTGAACTACAATGAGCAGTTCTTC
TRBV28	TRBD2	many	TRBJ2-5	CASSLFPGLGQYF	TGTGCCAGCAGTTTATTCCCGGGACTAGGCCAGTACTTC
TRBV11-2	TRBD1	many	TRBJ1-1	CASSSPGGGTEAFF	TGTGCCAGCAGCTCCCCAGGGGGCGGAACTGAAGCTTTCTTT
TRBV5-5	TRBD1	few	TRBJ2-5	CASSLVQGARSEETQYF	TGTGCCAGCAGCTTGGTCCAGGGGGCAAGGTCAGAAGAGACCCAGTACTTC
TRBV4-1	TRBD2	.	TRBJ2-1	CASSQGLIAGGSYNEQFF	TGCGCCAGCAGCCAAGGTCTTATAGCGGGAGGATCCTACAATGAGCAGTTCTTC
TRBV9	.	.	TRBJ1-4	CASSGGLDVEKLFF	TGTGCCAGCAGCGGGGGACTGGACGTGGAAAAACTGTTTTTT
TRBV4-2	TRBD2	.	TRBJ2-1	CASSPLGTSGGGTNEQFF	TGTGCCAGCAGCCCGTTAGGGACTAGCGGGGGAGGGACCAATGAGCAGTTCTTC
TRBV5-1	.	few	TRBJ2-7	CASSPGTLYYEQYF	TGCGCCAGCAGCCCCGGGACATTGTACTACGAGCAGTACTTC
TRBV28	.	.	TRBJ2-1	CASSWAGIYNEQFF	TGTGCCAGCAGTTGGGCGGGAATTTACAATGAGCAGTTCTTC
TRBV19	TRBD2	.	TRBJ2-1	CASSIWREGPDEQFF	TGTGCCAGTAGTATATGGCGGGAGGGCCCGGATGAGCAGTTCTTC
TRBV20-1	.	many	TRBJ2-7	CSAGDRIGTQYF	TGCAGTGCTGGAGACCGAATTGGTACGCAGTACTTC
TRBV15	TRBD1	few	TRBJ1-2	CATSRETGFGGYTF	TGTGCCACCAGCAGGGAGACAGGGTTTGGCGGCTACACCTTC
TRBV10-3	.	.	TRBJ1-3	CAISAVQETSGNTIYF	TGTGCCATCAGTGCGGTACAGGAAACATCTGGAAACACCATATATTTT
TRBV4-2	TRBD1	few	TRBJ2-6	CASSQPTQGVGGANVLTF	TGTGCCAGCAGCCAACCGACCCAGGGGGTAGGAGGGGCCAACGTCCTGACTTTC
TRBV19	.	.	TRBJ2-1	CASSIDLGVYNEQFF	TGTGCCAGTAGTATAGATCTGGGGGTCTACAATGAGCAGTTCTTC
TRBV12-3/TRBV12-4	TRBD1	many	TRBJ1-6	CASSPKGAWNSPLHF	TGTGCCAGCAGTCCCAAGGGGGCATGGAATTCACCCCTCCACTTT
TRBV12-3/TRBV12-4	TRBD1	.	TRBJ1-1	CASGTGATEAFF	TGTGCCAGCGGAACAGGGGCGACTGAAGCTTTCTTT
TRBV5-6	.	many	TRBJ1-1	CASSLAPRGPEHSNTEAFF	TGTGCCAGCAGCTTGGCCCCACGGGGCCCAGAACACTCGAACACTGAAGCTTTCTTT
TRBV29-1	.	.	TRBJ1-1	CRSGPVNTEAFF	TGCCGCTCCGGGCCAGTGAACACTGAAGCTTTCTTT
TRBV20-1	.	few	TRBJ1-2	CSVLKGDDGYTF	TGCAGTGTCCTAAAGGGGGATGATGGCTACACCTTC
TRBV19	TRBD2	few	TRBJ2-1	CASSTTSGGRRYNEQFF	TGTGCCAGTAGTACAACGTCGGGCGGGAGGAGATACAATGAGCAGTTCTTC
TRBV20-1	TRBD1	many	TRBJ1-1	CSARDRENTEAFF	TGCAGTGCTAGGGACAGGGAGAACACTGAAGCTTTCTTT